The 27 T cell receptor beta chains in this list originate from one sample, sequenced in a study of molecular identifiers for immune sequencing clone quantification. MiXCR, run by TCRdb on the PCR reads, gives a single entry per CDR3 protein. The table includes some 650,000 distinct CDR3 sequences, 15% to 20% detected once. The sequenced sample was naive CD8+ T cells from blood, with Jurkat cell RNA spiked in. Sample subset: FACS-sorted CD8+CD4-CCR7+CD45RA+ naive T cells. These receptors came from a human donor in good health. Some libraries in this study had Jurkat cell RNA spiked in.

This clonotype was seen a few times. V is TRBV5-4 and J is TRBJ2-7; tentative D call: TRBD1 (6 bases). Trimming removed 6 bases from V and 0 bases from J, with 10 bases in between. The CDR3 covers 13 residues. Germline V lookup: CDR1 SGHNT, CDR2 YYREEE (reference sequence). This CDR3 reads CASTQGSSYEQYF. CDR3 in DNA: TGTGCCAGCACTCAGGGGTCCTCCTACGAGCAGTACTTC. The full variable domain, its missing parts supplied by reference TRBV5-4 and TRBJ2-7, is ETGVTQSPTHLIKTRGQQVTLRCSSQSGHNTVSWYQQALGQGPQFIFQYYREEENGRGNFPPRFSGLQFPNYSSELNVNALELDDSALYLCASTQGSSYEQYFGPGTRLTVT.

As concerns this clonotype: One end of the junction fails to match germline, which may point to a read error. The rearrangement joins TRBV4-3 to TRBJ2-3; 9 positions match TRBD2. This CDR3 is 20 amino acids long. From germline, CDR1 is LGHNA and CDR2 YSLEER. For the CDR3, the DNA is TGCGCCAGCAGTCAAGATTCCTGGCGGGAGGGCCTGGTTGGAGCAGATACGCAGTATTTT. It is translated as CASSQDSWREGLVGADTQYF.

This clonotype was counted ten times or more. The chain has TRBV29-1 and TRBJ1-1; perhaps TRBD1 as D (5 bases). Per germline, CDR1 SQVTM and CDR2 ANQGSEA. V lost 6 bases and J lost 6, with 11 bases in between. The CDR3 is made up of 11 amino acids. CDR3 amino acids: CSVDSPAEAFF. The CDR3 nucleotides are TGCAGCGTCGACAGCCCCGCTGAAGCTTTCTTT.

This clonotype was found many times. CDR3 amino acids: CSDRRNTEAFF. The CDR3 nucleotides are TGCAGCGACAGGCGGAACACTGAAGCTTTCTTT. This chain connects TRBV29-1 to TRBJ1-1, with a possible D match to TRBD1 (5 bases). The V end was cut by 7 bases, the J end by 1 base, with 7 bases between. The germline gives CDR1 SQVTM, CDR2 ANQGSEA. There are 11 residues in the CDR3.

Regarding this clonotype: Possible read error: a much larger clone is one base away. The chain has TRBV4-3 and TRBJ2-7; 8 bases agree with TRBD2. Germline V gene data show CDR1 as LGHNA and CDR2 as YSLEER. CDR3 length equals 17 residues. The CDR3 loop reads CPSSQDVGSGASYEQYF. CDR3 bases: TGCCCCAGCAGCCAAGATGTTGGTAGCGGGGCCTCCTACGAGCAGTACTTC.

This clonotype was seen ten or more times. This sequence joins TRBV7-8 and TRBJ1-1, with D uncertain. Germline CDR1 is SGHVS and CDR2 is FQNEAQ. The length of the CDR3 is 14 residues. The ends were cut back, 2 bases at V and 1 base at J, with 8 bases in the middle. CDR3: CASSLKGGNTEAFF. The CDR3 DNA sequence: TGTGCCAGCAGCTTAAAAGGAGGGAACACTGAAGCTTTCTTT.

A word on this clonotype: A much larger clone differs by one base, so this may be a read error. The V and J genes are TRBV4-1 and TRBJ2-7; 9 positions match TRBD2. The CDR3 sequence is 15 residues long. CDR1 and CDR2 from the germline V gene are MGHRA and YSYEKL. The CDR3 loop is CASGQEFTSGYEQYF. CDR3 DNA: TGCGCCAGCGGCCAAGAGTTCACTAGCGGGTACGAGCAGTACTTC.

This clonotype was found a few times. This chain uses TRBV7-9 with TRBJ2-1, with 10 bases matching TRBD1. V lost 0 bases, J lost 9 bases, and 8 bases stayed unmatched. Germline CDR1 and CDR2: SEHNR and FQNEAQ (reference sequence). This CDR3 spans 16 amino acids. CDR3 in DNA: TGTGCCAGCAGCTTAGCGACCGGGACAGGGGAGTTTGAGCAGTTCTTC. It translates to CASSLATGTGEFEQFF.

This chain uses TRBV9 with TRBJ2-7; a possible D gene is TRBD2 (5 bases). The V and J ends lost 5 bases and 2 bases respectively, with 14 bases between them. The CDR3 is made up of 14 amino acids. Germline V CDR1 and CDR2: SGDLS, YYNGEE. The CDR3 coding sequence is TGTGCCAGCAGACCCGGGATTGGTACCTACGAGCAGTACTTC. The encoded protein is CASRPGIGTYEQYF.

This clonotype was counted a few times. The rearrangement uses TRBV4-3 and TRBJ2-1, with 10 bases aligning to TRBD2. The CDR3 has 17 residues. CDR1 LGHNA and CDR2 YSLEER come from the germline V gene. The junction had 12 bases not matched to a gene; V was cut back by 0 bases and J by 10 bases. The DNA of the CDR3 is TGCGCCAGCAGCCAAGAACCCCCTAGCGGGAGTATTGACGAGCAGTTCTTC. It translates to CASSQEPPSGSIDEQFF.

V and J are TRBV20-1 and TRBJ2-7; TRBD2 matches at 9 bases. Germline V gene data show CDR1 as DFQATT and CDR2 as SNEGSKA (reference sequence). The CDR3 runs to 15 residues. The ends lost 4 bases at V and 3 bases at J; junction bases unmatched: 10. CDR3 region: CSAKRGGTSIYEQYF. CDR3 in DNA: TGCAGTGCTAAGAGGGGGGGGACTAGCATCTACGAGCAGTACTTC.

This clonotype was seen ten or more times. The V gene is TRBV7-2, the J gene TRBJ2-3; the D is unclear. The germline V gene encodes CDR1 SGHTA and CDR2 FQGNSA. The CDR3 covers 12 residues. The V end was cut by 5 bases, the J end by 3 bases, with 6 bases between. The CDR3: CASSPETDTQYF. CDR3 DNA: TGTGCCAGCAGCCCTGAGACAGATACGCAGTATTTT.

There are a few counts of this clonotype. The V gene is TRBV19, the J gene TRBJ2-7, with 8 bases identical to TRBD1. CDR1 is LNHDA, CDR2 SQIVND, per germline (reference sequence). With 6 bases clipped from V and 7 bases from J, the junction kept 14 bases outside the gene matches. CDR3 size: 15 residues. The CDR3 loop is CASSETGTGRDEQYF. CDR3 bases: TGTGCCAGTAGCGAGACCGGGACAGGAAGGGATGAGCAGTACTTC.

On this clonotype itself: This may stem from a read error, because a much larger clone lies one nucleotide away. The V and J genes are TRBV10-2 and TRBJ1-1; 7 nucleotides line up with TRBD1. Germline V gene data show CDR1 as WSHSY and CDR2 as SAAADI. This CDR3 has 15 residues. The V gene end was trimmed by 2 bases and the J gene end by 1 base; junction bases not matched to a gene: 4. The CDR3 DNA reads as TGCGCCAGCAGTGAGCCCAGGGGGGCGAACACTGAAGCTTTCTTT. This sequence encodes CASSEPRGANTEAFF.

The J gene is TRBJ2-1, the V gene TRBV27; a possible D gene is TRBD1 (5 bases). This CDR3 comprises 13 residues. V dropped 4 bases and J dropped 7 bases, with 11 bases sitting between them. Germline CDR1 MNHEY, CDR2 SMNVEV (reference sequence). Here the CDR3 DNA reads TGTGCCAGCAGTTACCCCCACAGGAATGAGCAGTTCTTC. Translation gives CASSYPHRNEQFF.

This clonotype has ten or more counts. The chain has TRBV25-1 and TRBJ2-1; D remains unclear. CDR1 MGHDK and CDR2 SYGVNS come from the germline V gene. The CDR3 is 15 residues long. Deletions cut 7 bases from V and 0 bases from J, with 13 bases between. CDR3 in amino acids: CASKSQSSSYNEQFF. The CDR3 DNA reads TGTGCCAGCAAATCTCAGTCCAGCTCCTACAATGAGCAGTTCTTC.

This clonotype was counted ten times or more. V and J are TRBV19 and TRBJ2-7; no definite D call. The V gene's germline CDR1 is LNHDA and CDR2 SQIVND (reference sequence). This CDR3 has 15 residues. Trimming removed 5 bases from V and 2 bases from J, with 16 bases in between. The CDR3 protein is CASSPRPGTAYEQYF. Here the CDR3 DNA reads TGTGCCAGTAGTCCCAGGCCAGGTACCGCCTACGAGCAGTACTTC.

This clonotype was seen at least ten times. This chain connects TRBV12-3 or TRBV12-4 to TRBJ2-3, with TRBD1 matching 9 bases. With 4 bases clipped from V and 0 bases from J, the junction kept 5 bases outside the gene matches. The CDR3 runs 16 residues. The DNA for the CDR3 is TGTGCCAGCAGTTGGGGGACAGGGCATAGCACAGATACGCAGTATTTT. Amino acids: CASSWGTGHSTDTQYF.

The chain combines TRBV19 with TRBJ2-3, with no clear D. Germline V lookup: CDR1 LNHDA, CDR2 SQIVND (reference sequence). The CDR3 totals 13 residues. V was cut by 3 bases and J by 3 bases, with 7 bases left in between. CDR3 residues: CASSIFLTDTQYF. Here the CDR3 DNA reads TGTGCCAGTAGTATCTTCTTAACAGATACGCAGTATTTT.

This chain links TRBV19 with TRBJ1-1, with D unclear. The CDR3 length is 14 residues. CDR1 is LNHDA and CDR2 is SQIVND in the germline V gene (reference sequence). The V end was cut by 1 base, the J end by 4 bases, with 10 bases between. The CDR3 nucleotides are TGTGCCAGTAGTATAGGGGCGGGTAGCACTGAAGCTTTCTTT. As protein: CASSIGAGSTEAFF.

The CDR3 bases are TGTGCCAGCAGCCAATTCGGGAGGCAGATGAACACTGAAGCTTTCTTT. It yields the protein CASSQFGRQMNTEAFF. V is TRBV16 and J is TRBJ1-1; D remains ambiguous. CDR3 size: 16 residues. V was trimmed by 1 base and J by 0 bases, leaving 12 bases between them. CDR1 KGHSY and CDR2 FQNENV come from the germline V gene. Full variable domain (rest looked up from reference TRBV16 and TRBJ1-1): GEEVAQTPKHLVRGEGQKAKLYCAPIKGHSYVFWYQQVLKNEFKFLISFQNENVFDETGMPKERFSAKCLPNSPCSLEIQATKLEDSAVYFCASSQFGRQMNTEAFFGQGTRLTVV.

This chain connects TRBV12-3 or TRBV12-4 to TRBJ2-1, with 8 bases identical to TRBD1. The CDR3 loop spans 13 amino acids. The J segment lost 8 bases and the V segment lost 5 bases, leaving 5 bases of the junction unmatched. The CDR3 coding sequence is TGTGCCAGCAGTCCTTACAGGGGGGATGAGCAGTTCTTC. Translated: CASSPYRGDEQFF.

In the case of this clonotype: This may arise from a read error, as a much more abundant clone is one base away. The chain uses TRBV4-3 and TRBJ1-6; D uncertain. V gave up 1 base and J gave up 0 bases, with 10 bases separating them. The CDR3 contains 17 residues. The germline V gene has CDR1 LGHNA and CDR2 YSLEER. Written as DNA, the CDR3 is TGCGCCAGCAGCCAAGGGAGAGTTTTCTCCTATAATTCACCCCTCCACTTT. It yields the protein CASSQGRVFSYNSPLHF.

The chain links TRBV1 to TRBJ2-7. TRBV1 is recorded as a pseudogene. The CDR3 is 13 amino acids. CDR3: CASSQVPNREQYF. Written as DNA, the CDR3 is TGCGCCAGCAGCCAAGTTCCCAATCGCGAGCAGTACTTC.

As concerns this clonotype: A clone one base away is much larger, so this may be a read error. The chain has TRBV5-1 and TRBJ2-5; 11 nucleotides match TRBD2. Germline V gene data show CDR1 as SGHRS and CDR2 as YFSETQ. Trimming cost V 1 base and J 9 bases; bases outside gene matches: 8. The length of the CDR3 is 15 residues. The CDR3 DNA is TGCGCCAGCAGCTTGAATGGGGGACTAGCGGAGGCCCAGTACTTC. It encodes CASSLNGGLAEAQYF.

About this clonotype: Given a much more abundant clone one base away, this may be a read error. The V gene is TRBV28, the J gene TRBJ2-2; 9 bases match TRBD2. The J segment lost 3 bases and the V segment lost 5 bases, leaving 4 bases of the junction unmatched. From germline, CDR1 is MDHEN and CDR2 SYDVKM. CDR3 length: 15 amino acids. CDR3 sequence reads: CASSGAGGYTGELFF. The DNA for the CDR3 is TGTGCCAGCAGTGGAGCGGGAGGTTACACCGGGGAGCTGTTTTTT.

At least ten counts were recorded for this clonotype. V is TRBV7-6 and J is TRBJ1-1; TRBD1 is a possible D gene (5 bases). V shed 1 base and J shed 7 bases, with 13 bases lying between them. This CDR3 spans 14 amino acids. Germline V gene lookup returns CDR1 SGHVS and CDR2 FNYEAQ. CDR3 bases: TGTGCCAGCAGCTTAGAAGAATGGGGGTTTGAAGCTTTCTTT. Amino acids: CASSLEEWGFEAFF.